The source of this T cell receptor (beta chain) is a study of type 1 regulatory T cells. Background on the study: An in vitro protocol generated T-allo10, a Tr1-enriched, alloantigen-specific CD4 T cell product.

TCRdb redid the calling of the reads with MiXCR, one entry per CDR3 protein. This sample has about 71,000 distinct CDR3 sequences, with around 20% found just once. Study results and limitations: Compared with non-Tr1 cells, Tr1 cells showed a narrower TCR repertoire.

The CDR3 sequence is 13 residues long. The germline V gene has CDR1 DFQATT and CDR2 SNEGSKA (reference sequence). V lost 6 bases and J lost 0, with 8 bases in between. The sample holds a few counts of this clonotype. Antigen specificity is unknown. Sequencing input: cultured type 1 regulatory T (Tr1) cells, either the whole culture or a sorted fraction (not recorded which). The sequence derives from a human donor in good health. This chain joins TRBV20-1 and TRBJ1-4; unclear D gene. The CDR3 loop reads CSASETTNEKLFF. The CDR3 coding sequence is TGCAGTGCGAGCGAAACAACTAATGAAAAACTGTTTTTT.